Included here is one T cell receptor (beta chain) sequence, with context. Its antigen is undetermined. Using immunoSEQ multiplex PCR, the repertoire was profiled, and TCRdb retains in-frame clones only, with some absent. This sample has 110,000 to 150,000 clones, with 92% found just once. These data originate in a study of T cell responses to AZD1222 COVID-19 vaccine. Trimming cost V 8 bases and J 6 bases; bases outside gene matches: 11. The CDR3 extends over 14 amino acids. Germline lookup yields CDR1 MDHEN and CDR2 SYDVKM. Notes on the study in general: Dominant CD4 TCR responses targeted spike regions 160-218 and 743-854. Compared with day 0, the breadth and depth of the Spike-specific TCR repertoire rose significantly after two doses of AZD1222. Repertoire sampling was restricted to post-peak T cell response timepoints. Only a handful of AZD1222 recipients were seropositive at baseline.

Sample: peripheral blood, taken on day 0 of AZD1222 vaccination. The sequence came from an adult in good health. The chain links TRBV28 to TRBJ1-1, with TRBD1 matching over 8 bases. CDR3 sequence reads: CASVPGQVRAEAFF. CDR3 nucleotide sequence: TGTGCCAGCGTACCGGGACAGGTCAGAGCTGAAGCTTTCTTT.